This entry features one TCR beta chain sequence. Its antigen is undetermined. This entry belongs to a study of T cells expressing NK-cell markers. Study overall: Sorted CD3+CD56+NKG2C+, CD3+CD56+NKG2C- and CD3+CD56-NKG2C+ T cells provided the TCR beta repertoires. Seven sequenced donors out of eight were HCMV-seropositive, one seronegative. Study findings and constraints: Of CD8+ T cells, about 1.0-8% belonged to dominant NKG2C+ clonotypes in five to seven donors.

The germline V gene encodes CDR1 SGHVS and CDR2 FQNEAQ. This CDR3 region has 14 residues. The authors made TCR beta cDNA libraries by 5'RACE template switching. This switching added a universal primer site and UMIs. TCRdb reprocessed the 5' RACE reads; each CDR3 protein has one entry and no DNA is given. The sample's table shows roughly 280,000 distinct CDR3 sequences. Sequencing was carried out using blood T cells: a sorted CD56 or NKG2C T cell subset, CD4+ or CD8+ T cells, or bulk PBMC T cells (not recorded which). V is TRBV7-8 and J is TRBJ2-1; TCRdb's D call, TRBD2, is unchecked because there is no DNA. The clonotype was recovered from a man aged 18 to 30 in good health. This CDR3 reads CASSPFTSYNEQFF.